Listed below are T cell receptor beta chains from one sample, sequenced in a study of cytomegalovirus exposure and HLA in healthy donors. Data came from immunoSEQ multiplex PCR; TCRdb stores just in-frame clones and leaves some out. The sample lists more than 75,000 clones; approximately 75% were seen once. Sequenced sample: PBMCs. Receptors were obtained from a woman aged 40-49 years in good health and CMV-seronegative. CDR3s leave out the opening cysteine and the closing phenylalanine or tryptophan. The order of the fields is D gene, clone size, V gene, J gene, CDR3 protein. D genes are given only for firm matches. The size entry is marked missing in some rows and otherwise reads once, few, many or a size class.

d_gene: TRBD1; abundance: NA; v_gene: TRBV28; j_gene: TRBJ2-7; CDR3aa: ASSLLTGVYEQY
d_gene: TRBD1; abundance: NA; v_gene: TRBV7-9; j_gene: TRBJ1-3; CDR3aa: ASSLAKGGTNTIY
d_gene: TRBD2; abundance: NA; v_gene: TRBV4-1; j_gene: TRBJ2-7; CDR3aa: ASSQGGGASYEQY
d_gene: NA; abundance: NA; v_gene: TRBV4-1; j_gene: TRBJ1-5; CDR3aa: ASSQLPLQPQH
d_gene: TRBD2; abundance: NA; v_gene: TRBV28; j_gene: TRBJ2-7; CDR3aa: ASSDSGTSDGSSEQY
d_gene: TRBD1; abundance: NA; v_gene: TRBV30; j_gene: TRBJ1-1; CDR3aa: ASYWTGLRQAF
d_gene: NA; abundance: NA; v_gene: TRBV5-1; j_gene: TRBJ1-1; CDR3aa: ASSFDWNTEAF
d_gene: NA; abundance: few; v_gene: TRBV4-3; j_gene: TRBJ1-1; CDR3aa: ASSQDEGVGTEAF
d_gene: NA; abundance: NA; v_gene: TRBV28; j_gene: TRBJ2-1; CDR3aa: ASSLRYNEQF
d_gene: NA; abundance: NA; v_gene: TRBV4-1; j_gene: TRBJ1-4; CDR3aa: ASSQGRATANEKLF
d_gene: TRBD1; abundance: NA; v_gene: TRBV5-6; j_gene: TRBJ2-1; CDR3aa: ASSLMTGTDNEQF
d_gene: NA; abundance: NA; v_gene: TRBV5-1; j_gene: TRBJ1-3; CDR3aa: ASSENIAGNTIY
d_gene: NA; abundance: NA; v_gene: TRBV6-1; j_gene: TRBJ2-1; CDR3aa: ASSEALRGAPYNEQF
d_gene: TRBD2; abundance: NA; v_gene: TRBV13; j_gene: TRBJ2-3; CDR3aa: ASSSSKRGGPDTQY
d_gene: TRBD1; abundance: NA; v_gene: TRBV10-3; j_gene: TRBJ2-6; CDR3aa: AISASRGLGANVLT
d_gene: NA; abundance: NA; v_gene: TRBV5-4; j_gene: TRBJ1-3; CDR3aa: ASSVGGGNTIY
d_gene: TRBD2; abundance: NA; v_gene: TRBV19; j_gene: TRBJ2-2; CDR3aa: ASSVGGANGGELF
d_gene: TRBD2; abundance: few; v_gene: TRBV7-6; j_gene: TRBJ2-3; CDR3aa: ASSGGLAGRASTDTQY
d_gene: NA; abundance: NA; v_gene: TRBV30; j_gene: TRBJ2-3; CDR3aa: AWSGQGGRDTQY
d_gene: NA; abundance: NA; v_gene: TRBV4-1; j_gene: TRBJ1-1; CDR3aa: ASSQKPHPGQNTEAF
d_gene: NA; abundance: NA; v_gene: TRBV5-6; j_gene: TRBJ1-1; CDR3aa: ASSLPMNTEAF
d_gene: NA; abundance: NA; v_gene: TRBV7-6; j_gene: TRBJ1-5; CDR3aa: ASSLGRNQPQH
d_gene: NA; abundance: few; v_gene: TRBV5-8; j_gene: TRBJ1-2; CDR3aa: ASIPYRVEGYT
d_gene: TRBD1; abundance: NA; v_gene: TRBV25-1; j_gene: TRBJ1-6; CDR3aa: ASRDIGTGGNSPLH
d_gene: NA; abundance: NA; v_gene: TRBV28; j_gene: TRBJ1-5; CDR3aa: ASSLATANNQPQH
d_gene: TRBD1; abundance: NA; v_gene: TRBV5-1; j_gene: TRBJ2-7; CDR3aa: ASSSGQGSYEQY
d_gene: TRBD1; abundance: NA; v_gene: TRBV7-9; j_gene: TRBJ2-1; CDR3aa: ASSAGQGSYNEQF
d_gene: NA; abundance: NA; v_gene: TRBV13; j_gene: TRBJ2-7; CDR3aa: ASSLVAYEQY
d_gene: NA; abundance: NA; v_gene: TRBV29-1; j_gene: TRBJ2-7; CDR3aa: SVARDTFYEQY
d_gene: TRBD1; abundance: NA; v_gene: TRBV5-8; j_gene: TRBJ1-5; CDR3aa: ASRYRGSDQPQH
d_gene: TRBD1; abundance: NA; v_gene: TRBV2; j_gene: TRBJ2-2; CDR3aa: ASSGQGHGELF
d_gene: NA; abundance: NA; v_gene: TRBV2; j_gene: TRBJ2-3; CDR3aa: ASSEVVGRQY
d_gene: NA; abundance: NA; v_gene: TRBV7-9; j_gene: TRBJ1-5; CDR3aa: ASSLVGGAGNQPQN
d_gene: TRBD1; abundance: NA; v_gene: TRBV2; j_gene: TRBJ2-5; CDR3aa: ASSRTGGETQY
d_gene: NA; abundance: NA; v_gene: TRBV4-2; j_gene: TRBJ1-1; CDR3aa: ASSQEGSPNTEAF
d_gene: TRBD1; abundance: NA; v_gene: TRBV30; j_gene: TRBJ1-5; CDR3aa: AWAGQGKKPQH
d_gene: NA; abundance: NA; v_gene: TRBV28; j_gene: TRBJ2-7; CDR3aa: ASSPKLGGTHPRNEQY